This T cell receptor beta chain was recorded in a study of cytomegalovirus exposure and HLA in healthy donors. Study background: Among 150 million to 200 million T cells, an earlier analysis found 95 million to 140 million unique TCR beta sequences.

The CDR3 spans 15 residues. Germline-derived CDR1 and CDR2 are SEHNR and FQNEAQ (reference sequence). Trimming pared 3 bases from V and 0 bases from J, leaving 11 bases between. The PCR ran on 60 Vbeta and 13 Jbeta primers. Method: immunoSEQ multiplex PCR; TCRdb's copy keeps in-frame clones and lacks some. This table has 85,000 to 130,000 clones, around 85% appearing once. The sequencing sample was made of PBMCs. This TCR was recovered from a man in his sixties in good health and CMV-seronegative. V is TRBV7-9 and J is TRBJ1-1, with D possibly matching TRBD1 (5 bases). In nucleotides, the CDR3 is TGTGCCAGCAGCTTGGGGGGACTGATGAACACTGAAGCTTTCTTT. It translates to CASSLGGLMNTEAFF.